The 7 T cell receptor beta chains below come from one sample, sequenced in a study of cytomegalovirus exposure and HLA in healthy donors (dated by TCRdb to the late 2010s). Libraries were built with the immunoSEQ multiplex PCR assay. For the multiplex PCR, a mixture combining 60 forward primers for TCR Vbeta segments and 13 reverse primers for TCR Jbeta segments was used. The table comes from immuneACCESS by way of TCRdb, which keeps in-frame sequences with V and J called. Part of the clones is missing from these tables; in studies checked, under half for an unresolved V gene and the rest for unknown reasons. The sample has fewer than 200,000 clones on record, 80% to 90% of them singletons. The ten largest account for roughly 5% of the sample. Material for sequencing was PBMCs. The receptors here all came from a woman under 30 in good health and CMV-seropositive.

This clone was picked up one time. This sequence joins TRBV7-6 and TRBJ2-1; possible D gene TRBD1, 6 bases. Deletions cut 0 bases from V and 5 bases from J, with 23 bases between. CDR3 length equals 19 residues. CDR1 SGHVS and CDR2 FNYEAQ come from the germline V gene. CDR3 protein: CASSLARNGSGTSNNEQFF. In DNA form, the CDR3 reads TGTGCCAGCAGCTTAGCGAGAAATGGTTCGGGGACATCTAACAATGAGCAGTTCTTC.

The CDR3 sequence is CASSLGLIGPGNTIYF. The CDR3 region has the DNA TGTGCCAGCAGCTTAGGACTTATTGGCCCTGGAAACACCATATATTTT. The chain uses TRBV7-8 and TRBJ1-3, with D unclear. V was pared by 1 base and J by 2 bases, with 12 bases between. CDR1 and CDR2 from the germline V gene are SGHVS and FQNEAQ. The CDR3 contains 16 residues.

This clone was counted only a few times. The chain is built from TRBV5-1 and TRBJ2-7; 8 nucleotides match TRBD2. The V gene end was trimmed by 3 bases and the J gene end by 4 bases; junction bases not matched to a gene: 9. This CDR3 spans 15 amino acids. Germline V gene sequence: CDR1 SGHRS, CDR2 YFSETQ. The CDR3 DNA reads as TGCGCCAGCAGCTCAATACGGGGGGGCCGTTACGAGCAGTACTTC. Amino acids: CASSSIRGGRYEQYF.

J is TRBJ2-3 and V is TRBV7-9; TRBD2 matches 9 bases. This CDR3 has 14 residues. The germline CDR1 and CDR2 sequences are SEHNR and FQNEAQ (reference sequence). Losses at the gene ends were 6 bases for V and 6 bases for J; bases not matched to a gene: 7. For the CDR3, the DNA is TGTGCCAGCAGTTCTAGCGGGGCCTGGGATACGCAGTATTTT. The encoded protein is CASSSSGAWDTQYF. Drawing the rest from reference TRBV7-9 and TRBJ2-3, the complete variable domain is DTGVSQNPRHKITKRGQNVTFRCDPISEHNRLYWYRQTLGQGPEFLTYFQNEAQLEKSRLLSDRFSAERPKGSFSTLEIQRTEQGDSAMYLCASSSSGAWDTQYFGPGTRLTVL.

V usage is TRBV27 and J usage is TRBJ1-1, with TRBD1 matching over 7 bases. The CDR3 consists of 14 residues. After removal of 5 bases from V and 1 base from J, the junction contained 4 bases not matched to a gene. Germline values: CDR1 MNHEY, CDR2 SMNVEV (reference sequence). CDR3 DNA: TGTGCCAGCAGTAACAGGGGAGGGAACACTGAAGCTTTCTTT. This sequence encodes CASSNRGGNTEAFF.

This chain uses TRBV28 with TRBJ1-2; D ambiguous. The germline gives CDR1 MDHEN, CDR2 SYDVKM. The CDR3 extends over 14 amino acids. V was pared by 3 bases and J by 2 bases, with 10 bases between. CDR3 in amino acids: CASSFPVVNYGYTF. DNA for the CDR3: TGTGCCAGCAGTTTCCCTGTAGTGAACTATGGCTACACCTTC.

This clone was recorded only once. This chain links TRBV5-6 with TRBJ2-7; D remains ambiguous. Trimming stripped 1 base from V and 6 bases from J, with 17 bases between. The CDR3 length is 15 residues. Germline CDR1 is SGHDT and CDR2 is YYEEEE. In nucleotides, the CDR3 is TGTGCCAGCAGCTTGAGAGGTGTCCGAGTGGGCGAGCAGTACTTC. Translating gives CASSLRGVRVGEQYF.